This note documents a single T cell receptor beta chain sequence. This clonotype was seen many times. The target of this receptor is not known. No base-level quality is on record; no much larger clone is a single base apart. These data come from a study of neurological immune-mediated disorders (dated by TCRdb to about 2019). Study-level background: Using UMI-based sequencing, the study compared peripheral blood TCR-beta repertoires from patients with HTLV-I-associated myelopathy (HAM/TSP), patients with multiple sclerosis, and healthy controls. Technical triplicate libraries were sequenced to precisely calculate how much the frequency of each individual clone varied. The cohort was made up of 65 to 75 subjects, consisting of some 15 HAM/TSP patients, roughly 35 multiple sclerosis patients and around 20 healthy controls. Longitudinal samples, technical triplicates and paired sorted CD4+ and CD8+ T-cell subsets, alongside PBMC samples, were included among the approximately 98 TCR-beta libraries. Broader findings and caveats from the paper: No identical CDR3 amino acid sequences were found to be shared among expanded clones across subjects, suggesting that TCR-beta repertoires were private in all groups. The highest TCR clonal expansion was observed in HAM/TSP patients, whereas the lowest was observed in MS patients, even when compared with healthy controls.

The time point label, as the study defines it: technical triplicate 1. For the unsorted PBMC libraries, 2 million PBMCs were stored in RNAlater at -80 degrees C until RNA extraction and were used to generate the libraries. PBMCs were separated from peripheral blood using Ficoll-Hypaque density gradient centrifugation and then cryopreserved in liquid nitrogen. For CDR1 and CDR2, the germline V gene (reference sequence) lists SEHNR and FQNEAQ. V is shortened by 4 bases, J by 2 bases, and the region joining them spans 8 bases. The CDR3, from cysteine to phenylalanine, totals 14 residues. Only the CDR3 DNA is retained, 42 bases long and in frame from the first base. cDNA was synthesized by template-switch 5'RACE using a primer with a 10-nucleotide random unique molecular identifier that tagged each TCR transcript. Every sequencing run covered 15-18 subjects and yielded more than 180 million TCR-beta sequences. The RNeasy kit was used to extract total RNA. The KAPA Real-time Library Amplification kit was used to amplify TCR-beta VDJ regions with primers for the TCR constant region and the 5'RACE anchor. Sample indexes and Illumina adaptors were added in a first PCR, after which library yield was increased in a second PCR. After Ampure bead purification, the roughly 650 bp TCR product was size-selected on a 2% E-gel SizeSelection system. Library quality was checked on a Bioanalyzer, concentration was measured with Qubit, and libraries were quantified with the Kapa Library Quantification kit before pooling. Libraries were sequenced paired-end 2 x 150 bp on an Illumina HiSeq 2500. To increase sequence diversity, about 25-31% phiX was spiked into each library pool. Per the source publication's procedure: The UMI-based MiGEC pipeline processed quality-filtered reads and removed over 80% of raw TCR sequences during error correction. VDJ genes were aligned to IMGT germline references, and each clonotype was defined by a unique CDR3 amino acid sequence together with V-J genes. Clonal expansion, Shannon diversity and CDR3 relatedness (CalcPairwiseDistances, ClusterSamples) were evaluated with VDJtools, and phylogenetic trees were built with CLCbio workbench. Expanded clones were defined as having at least 8 unique UMIs, based on coefficient-of-variation modelling across technical triplicates. Clones were called with MiXCR by TCRdb after fastp trimmed the public reads at Q25, and only in-frame beta chains were retained. Each CDR3 protein appears once, grouped with its most common genes and DNA. The V and J calls shown here were made by TCRdb, not taken from the authors' results. For this sample the table gives about 38,000 distinct CDR3 sequences, of which 11% were detected only once. The leading ten clones occupy around 4% of the sample.

This TCR was recovered from a man aged 55 to 69 with HTLV-1-associated myelopathy (HAM/TSP). Recombination linked TRBV7-9 to TRBJ1-4; too little of a D gene remains to name it. Sequencing was performed on PBMCs. The CDR3: CASSSISTNEKLFF. The base sequence is TGTGCCAGCAGCTCGATTTCTACTAATGAAAAACTGTTTTTT.